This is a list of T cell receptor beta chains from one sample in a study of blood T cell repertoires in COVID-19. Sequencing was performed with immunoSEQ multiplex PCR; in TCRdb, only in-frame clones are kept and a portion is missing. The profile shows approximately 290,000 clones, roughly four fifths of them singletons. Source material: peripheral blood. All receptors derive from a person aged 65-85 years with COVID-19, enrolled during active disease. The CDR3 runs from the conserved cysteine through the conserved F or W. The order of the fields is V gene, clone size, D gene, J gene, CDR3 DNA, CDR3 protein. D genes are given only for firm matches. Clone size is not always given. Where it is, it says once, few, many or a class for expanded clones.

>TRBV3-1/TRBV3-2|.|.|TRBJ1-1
TGTGCCAGCAGCCAAGAAGGGTCAGGGTTGGGCACTGAAGCTTTCTTT
CASSQEGSGLGTEAFF
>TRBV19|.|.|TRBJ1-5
TGTGCCAGTAGTATCGGGTCGGGTAATCAGCCCCAGCATTTT
CASSIGSGNQPQHF
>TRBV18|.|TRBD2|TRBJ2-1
TGTGCCAGCTCACCACCGGGACTAGCGGGGGGGATGTACAATGAGCAGTTCTTC
CASSPPGLAGGMYNEQFF
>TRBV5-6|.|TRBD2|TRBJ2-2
TGTGCCAGCAGTCGTCCTAGCGGGGGAAACACCGGGGAGCTGTTTTTT
CASSRPSGGNTGELFF
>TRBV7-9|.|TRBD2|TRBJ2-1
TGTGCCAGCACCCCCGGGGGGGGTTTTACAATGAGGCAGTTCTTC
CASTPGGGFTMRQFF
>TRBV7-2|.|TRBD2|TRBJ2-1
TGTGCCAGCAGCTTAGGGACTAGCGGGAGGGCACCAAACAATGAGCAGTTCTTC
CASSLGTSGRAPNNEQFF
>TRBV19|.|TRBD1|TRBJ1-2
TGTGCCAGTAGTATGAGCTTGGGGACAGGAATGTTCACAGACTATGGCTACACCTTC
CASSMSLGTGMFTDYGYTF
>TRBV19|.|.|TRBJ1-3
TGTGCCAGTAGTATGGAGATCCTCACTAACTCTGGAAACACCATATATTTT
CASSMEILTNSGNTIYF
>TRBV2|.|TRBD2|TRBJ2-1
TGTGCCAGCAGTGAAGCGTCTAGCGGGTACTACAATGAGCAGTTCTTC
CASSEASSGYYNEQFF
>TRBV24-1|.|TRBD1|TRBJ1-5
TGTGCCACCAGTGATGCTGGACAGGGGTTCGGCAATCAGCCCCAGCATTTT
CATSDAGQGFGNQPQHF
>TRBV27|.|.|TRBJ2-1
TGTGCCAGCAGTGTCCAGGGTACATCCTCCTACAATGAGCAGTTCTTC
CASSVQGTSSYNEQFF
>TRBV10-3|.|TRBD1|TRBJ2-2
TGTGCCATCAGGAGTCCCGGGACAGGGGACACCGGGGAGCTGTTTTTT
CAIRSPGTGDTGELFF
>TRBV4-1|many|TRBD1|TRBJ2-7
TGCGCCAGCAGCCAAAGTCAGGGGGCTGTCGAGCAGTACTTC
CASSQSQGAVEQYF
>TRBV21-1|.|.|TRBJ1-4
TGTGCCAGCAGCAAAGCGGGGGCCCGAGGGGGCTTGGGGTTTTTT
CASSKAGARGGLGFF
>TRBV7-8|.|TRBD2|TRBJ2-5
TGTGCCAGCTTGCTTAGCGGGGGGCAACAAGAGACCCAGTACTTC
CASLLSGGQQETQYF
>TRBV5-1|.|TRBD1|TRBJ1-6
TGCGCCAGCAGCGAATGGACAGGGGAGGGTAGTTCCTATAATTCACCCCTCCACTTT
CASSEWTGEGSSYNSPLHF
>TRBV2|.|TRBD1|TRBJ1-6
TGTGCCAGCAGTCGGGACAGGGGTACGGGGTACCTCCACTTT
CASSRDRGTGYLHF
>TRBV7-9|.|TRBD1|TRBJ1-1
TGTGCCAGCAGCTTAGTGGCCTGGGCGACAGGGGGTCCGAACACTGAAGCTTTCTTT
CASSLVAWATGGPNTEAFF
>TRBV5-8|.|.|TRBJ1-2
TGTGCCAGTTTTCTTGGGACGCAGGGGACGGGGGGCTACACCTTC
CASFLGTQGTGGYTF
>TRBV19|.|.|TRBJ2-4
TGTGCCAGTACAACGCGCCCTTTCAACATTCAGTACTTC
CASTTRPFNIQYF
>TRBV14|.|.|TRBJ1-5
TGTGCCAGCAGCCCGGGGGTGGCGGGCAATCAGCCCCAGCATTTT
CASSPGVAGNQPQHF
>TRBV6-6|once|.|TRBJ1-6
TGTGCCAGCAGTTACTCGATGACAGGACCAAATTCACCCCTCCACTTT
CASSYSMTGPNSPLHF
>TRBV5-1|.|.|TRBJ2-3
TGCGCCAGCAGAGGGGGAGGCACAGATACGCAGTATTTT
CASRGGGTDTQYF
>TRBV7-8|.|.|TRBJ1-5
TGTGCCAGCACCAACAGGGGCAATCAGCCCCAGCATTTT
CASTNRGNQPQHF
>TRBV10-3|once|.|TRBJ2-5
TGTGCCATCAGTGAGAGGGGCTCCCAAGAGACCCAGTACTTC
CAISERGSQETQYF
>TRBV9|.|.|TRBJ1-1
TGTGCCAGCAGCGTCTTGCAGGGGGAAGCTTTCTTT
CASSVLQGEAFF
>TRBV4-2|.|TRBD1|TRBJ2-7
TGTGCCAGCAGCCAAGATCGGGACAGTCCCGAGCAGTACTTC
CASSQDRDSPEQYF
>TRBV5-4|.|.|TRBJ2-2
TGTGCCAGCAGCTCGATATACCAACGCGGCACCGGGGAGCTGTTTTTT
CASSSIYQRGTGELFF
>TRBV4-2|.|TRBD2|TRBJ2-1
TGTGCCAGCAGCCAACTAGCGGGTAATCCTTCCGAGCAGTTCTTC
CASSQLAGNPSEQFF
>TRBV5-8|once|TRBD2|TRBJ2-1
TGTGCCAGCAGCTTAGGGACTAGCGGGATCTACAATGAGCAGTTCTTC
CASSLGTSGIYNEQFF
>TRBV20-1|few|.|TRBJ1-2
TGCAGTGCTAGTCGACAGGCAGGAGCGTTTCGTGGCTACACCTTC
CSASRQAGAFRGYTF
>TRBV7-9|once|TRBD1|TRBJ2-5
TGTGCCAGCAGCTTCAACAGGGGTGCCCAAGAGACCCAGTACTTC
CASSFNRGAQETQYF
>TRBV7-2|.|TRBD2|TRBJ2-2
TGTGCCAGCAGCTTAGGGATCGGGAGGGTGAACACCGGGGAGCTGTTTTTT
CASSLGIGRVNTGELFF
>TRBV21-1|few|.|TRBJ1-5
TGTGCCAGCAGCAAAGCGTTACGGGACAGGGTATCGTGGCAGCCCCAGCATTTT
CASSKALRDRVSWQPQHF
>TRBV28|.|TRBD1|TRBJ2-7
TGTGCCAGCAGTAAGGGGACAGGGTTCGAGCAGTACTTC
CASSKGTGFEQYF
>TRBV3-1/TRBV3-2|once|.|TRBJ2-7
TGTGCCAGCAGCCAAGTAATTGGGCCGTACGAGCAGTACTTC
CASSQVIGPYEQYF
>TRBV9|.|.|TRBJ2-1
TGTGCCAGCAGCGTTAGAGGGGGAGGGCCAAGCAATGAGCAGTTCTTC
CASSVRGGGPSNEQFF
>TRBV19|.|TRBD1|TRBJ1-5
TGTGCCAGTAGTGTACAGGGGAGCAATCAGCCCCAGCATTTT
CASSVQGSNQPQHF
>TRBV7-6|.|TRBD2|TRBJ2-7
TGTGCCAGCAGCTTAGAAGCGGGGGGGACAATCTACGAGCAGTACTTC
CASSLEAGGTIYEQYF
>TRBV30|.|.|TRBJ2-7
TGTGCCTGGTCAGCAGGGACTCACTACGAGCAGTACTTC
CAWSAGTHYEQYF
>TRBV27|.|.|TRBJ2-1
TGTGCCAGCAGCCCTACTACAGGGTTGTTGGGGGGGGGACCGGACAATGAGCAGTTCTTC
CASSPTTGLLGGGPDNEQFF
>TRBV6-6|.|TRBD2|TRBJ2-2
TGTGCCAGCAGTCAAACTAGCGGCACGACCGGGGAGCTGTTTTTT
CASSQTSGTTGELFF
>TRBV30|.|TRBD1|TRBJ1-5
TGTGCCTGGACGGAGGGACAGGGCAATCAGCCCCAGCATTTT
CAWTEGQGNQPQHF
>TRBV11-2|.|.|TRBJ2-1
TGTGCCAGCAGCCCGGGACAATACAATGAGCAGTTCTTC
CASSPGQYNEQFF
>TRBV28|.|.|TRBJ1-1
TGTGCCAGCAGTTTATTAGAGGCCCCGAACACTGAAGCTTTCTTT
CASSLLEAPNTEAFF
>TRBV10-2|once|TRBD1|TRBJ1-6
TGCGCCAGCGGCACCCGGGACAGTTTGTTTGATTCACCCCTCCACTTT
CASGTRDSLFDSPLHF
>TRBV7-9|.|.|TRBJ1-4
TGTGCCAGCAGCTTAGTGTCAGGAGGGCACGAAAAACTGTTTTTT
CASSLVSGGHEKLFF
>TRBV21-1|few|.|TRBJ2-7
TGTGCCAGCAGCAACGGGGGACAGCCCGATACCTTCGGGCAGTACTTC
CASSNGGQPDTFGQYF
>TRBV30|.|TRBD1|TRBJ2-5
TGTGCCGGGACAGTGTACCAAGAGACCCAGTACTTC
CAGTVYQETQYF
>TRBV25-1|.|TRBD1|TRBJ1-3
TGTGCCAGCAGTGCCGACAGGGGAGTTGTAAACACCATATATTTT
CASSADRGVVNTIYF
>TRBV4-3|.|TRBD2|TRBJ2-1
TGCGCCAGCAGCCAAGAACCGTCGGGGGGAGTCTCCTACAATGAGCAGTTCTTC
CASSQEPSGGVSYNEQFF
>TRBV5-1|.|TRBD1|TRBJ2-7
TGCGCCAGCAGCCCCACAGGGGTGAACGAGCAGTACTTC
CASSPTGVNEQYF
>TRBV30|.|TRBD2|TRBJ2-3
TGTGCCTGGAGTGAGGAGCGGGGAGGGCAGGGAACAGATACGCAGTATTTT
CAWSEERGGQGTDTQYF
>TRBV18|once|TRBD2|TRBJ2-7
TGTGCCAGCTCACCTCGGCCAGCGGGACCGATGTCTCTATCCTACGAGCAGTACTTC
CASSPRPAGPMSLSYEQYF
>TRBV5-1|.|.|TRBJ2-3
TGCGCCAGCAGCACCGAGACTAGCACAGATACGCAGTATTTT
CASSTETSTDTQYF